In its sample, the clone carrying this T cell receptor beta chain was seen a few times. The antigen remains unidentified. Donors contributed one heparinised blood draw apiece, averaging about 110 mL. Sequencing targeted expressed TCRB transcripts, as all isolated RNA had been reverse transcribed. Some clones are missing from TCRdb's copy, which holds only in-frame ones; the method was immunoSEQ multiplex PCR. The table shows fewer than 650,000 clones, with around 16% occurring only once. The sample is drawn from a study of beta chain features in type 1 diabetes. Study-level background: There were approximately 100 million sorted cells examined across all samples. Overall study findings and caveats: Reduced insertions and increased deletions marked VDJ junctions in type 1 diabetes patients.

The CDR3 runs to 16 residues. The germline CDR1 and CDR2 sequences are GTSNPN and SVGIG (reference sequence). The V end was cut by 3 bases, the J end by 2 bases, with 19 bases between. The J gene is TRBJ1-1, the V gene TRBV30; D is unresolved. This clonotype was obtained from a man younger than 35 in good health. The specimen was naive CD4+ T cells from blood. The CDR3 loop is CAWRPTWALGNTEAFF. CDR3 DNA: TGTGCCTGGAGGCCTACGTGGGCCCTGGGAAACACTGAAGCTTTCTTT.